The source of this T cell receptor beta chain is a study of monozygotic twins with inflammatory bowel disease. Total RNA, at roughly 3.5 ug, went into every TCR library. Molecular identifiers with 6-nucleotide sample barcodes were added during cDNA synthesis via template switching. TCRdb re-called the 5' RACE reads, yielding one record per CDR3 amino acid sequence without DNA. This sample carries approximately 400,000 distinct CDR3 sequences, with around 2.4% going to the ten biggest clones. This CDR3 is 12 amino acids long. The germline V gene has CDR1 GTSNPN and CDR2 SVGIG (reference sequence). To note about this clonotype: Its antigen is as yet unknown.

Study-wide results and limits: No detectable difference in repertoire similarity separated concordant from discordant twins, possibly as a result of limited power.

The rearrangement uses TRBV30 and TRBJ1-1; TCRdb calls TRBD1, which cannot be checked without DNA. The clonotype originates from a human donor with ulcerative colitis or Crohn's disease, or a healthy co-twin of an affected twin (not recorded which). Material: blood. This CDR3 is CAWTPRTTEAFF.